The next 9 T cell receptor beta chains were all read from a single sample in a study of CD8+ T cells in alopecia areata. Isolated RNA was reverse transcribed into cDNA used as the sequencing template. Profiling relied on immunoSEQ multiplex PCR, and the TCRdb table lists in-frame clones only, not all of them. The record shows some 18,000 clones for this sample, with no singletons present. Cells from pooled cutaneous lymph nodes were sorted by CD4, CD8alpha, NKG2D, NKG2ACE and other markers. The sequenced sample was CD8+ T cells sorted from a lymph node. These receptor sequences come from a C3H/HeJ mouse with alopecia areata. The strain bears MHC haplotype H2-k.

In the case of this clone: Mouse gene names and germline throughout. The DNA ends 4 residues before the CDR3 does, and the rest of the CDR3 is filled in from the germline J gene. The chain has TRBV17 and TRBJ2-7; TRBD1 agrees at 7 bases. Germline-derived CDR1 and CDR2 are MNHDT and YYDKIL. J was trimmed by 0 bases and V by 5 bases; bases with no gene match: 4. The CDR3 is made up of 14 amino acids. CDR3 region: CASSGAGGSYEQYF. The sequenced CDR3 bases are TGTGCTAGCAGTGGAGCAGGGGGCTCCTAT.

This clone occurred many times. Gene labels here are mouse ones. The read terminates 4 residues ahead of where the CDR3 ends, so the germline J gene completes it. This sequence joins TRBV13-3 and TRBJ2-1; 9 nucleotides agree with TRBD1. From germline, CDR1 is NNHDY and CDR2 SYVADS. The J segment lost 6 bases and the V segment lost 0 bases, leaving 1 base of the junction unmatched. This CDR3 has 14 residues. The covered CDR3 bases are TGTGCCAGCAGTGATGGGGGACAGGGTGCT. Translation gives CASSDGGQGA. The whole CDR3 protein reads CASSDGGQGAEQFF.

Note on this clone: Germline and genes here are mouse. The sequence runs out 4 residues before the end of the CDR3; the remainder is reconstructed from the germline J gene. This sequence joins TRBV17 and TRBJ2-1; TRBD1 agrees at 9 bases. The CDR3 is 14 amino acids. Germline lookup yields CDR1 MNHDT and CDR2 YYDKIL. The CDR3 is CASSRDGTGAEQFF. The sequenced CDR3 bases are TGTGCTAGCAGTAGAGATGGGACAGGGGCT.

This clone was picked up a small number of times. Gene names refer to mouse genes. The missing CDR3 end, 4 residues past where the read stops, is filled in from the germline J gene. Distinct nucleotide sequences in the sample also encode this CDR3. The rearrangement joins TRBV5 to TRBJ1-2; 7 bases line up with TRBD1. Germline CDR1 is LGHNA and CDR2 is YNLKQL (reference sequence). Trimming removed 4 bases from V and 2 bases from J; junction bases left unmatched: 4. The CDR3 runs to 14 residues. CDR3 bases read: TGTGCCAGCAGCCCTCGACAGGGTAACTCC. Translated, it gives CASSPRQGNS. The entire CDR3 reads CASSPRQGNSDYTF.

This clone was seen repeatedly, ten times or more. These gene names are mouse names. The read ends 4 residues before the CDR3 terminus; that terminus is restored from the germline J gene. V gene TRBV13-3 combines with J gene TRBJ2-7; TRBD1 aligns across 9 bases. CDR1 is NNHDY and CDR2 is SYVADS in the germline V gene. The CDR3 is 14 residues long. J lost 3 bases, V lost 1 base, and 2 bases had no gene match. The sequenced part of the CDR3 DNA is TGTGCCAGCAGTGATTGGGGACAGGGCTAT. Translated, it gives CASSDWGQGY. The complete CDR3 sequence is CASSDWGQGYEQYF.

Details on this clone: The listed genes are named as in mouse. The read gets to within 4 residues of the CDR3 end, and the germline J gene fills in the rest. This chain links TRBV1 with TRBJ2-1; D gene uncertain. The CDR3 has 15 residues. V was shortened by 2 bases and J by 0 bases, with 8 bases between the two germline ends. Germline V gives CDR1 NSQYPW, CDR2 LRSPGD (reference sequence). The CDR3 bases that were read are TGCACCTGCAGTGCAAGCCCACTTAACTATGCT. The encoded protein is CTCSASPLNYA. The full-length CDR3 reads as CTCSASPLNYAEQFF.

This clone occurred many times. Gene names and germline refer to mouse. The CDR3 here is CASRDWGQDTQYF. CDR3 DNA (partial): TGTGCCAGCAGGGACTGGGGCCAAGAC. The gene calls are TRBV13-3 and TRBJ2-5; 9 bases are a match to TRBD2. The CDR3 goes on 4 residues after the read ends, and that part is filled in from the germline J gene. Losses at the gene ends were 5 bases for V and 2 bases for J; bases not matched to a gene: 0. CDR1 NNHDY and CDR2 SYVADS come from the germline V gene. The CDR3 consists of 13 residues.

As for this clone: The listed genes are named as in mouse. The part of the CDR3 DNA that was read is TGTGCTAGCAGTATTGGGGGTCAAAAC. It encodes CASSIGGQN. The whole CDR3 protein is CASSIGGQNTLYF. This chain uses TRBV17 with TRBJ2-4, with a weak D call TRBD2 (5 bases). The read gets to within 4 residues of the CDR3 end, and the germline J gene fills in the rest. The germline V gene encodes CDR1 MNHDT and CDR2 YYDKIL. This CDR3 contains 13 residues. Trimming left V 4 bases short and J 1 base short, with 6 bases between.

Comment on this clone: Gene names are the mouse ones. The CDR3 end is not reached by the read, which stops 4 residues before it; the germline J gene fills it in. V usage is TRBV5 and J usage is TRBJ2-1; weak D call: TRBD2 (6 bases). The germline V gene has CDR1 LGHNA and CDR2 YNLKQL (reference sequence). Trimming took 4 bases from V and 0 from J, leaving 10 bases between them. The CDR3 has 15 amino acids. CDR3 sequence reads: CASSPHWVNYAEQFF. The covered CDR3 bases are TGTGCCAGCAGCCCCCACTGGGTTAACTATGCT.